This entry is about one T cell receptor beta chain. What it binds is not known. The data were obtained in a study of response to subunit inactivated influenza vaccine. TCRdb fed the RT-PCR reads into MiXCR, producing one record per CDR3 protein. The sample yields some 850,000 distinct CDR3 sequences, 18% seen once. Study-level findings and limits: A suggestion made by the authors is that each seasonal influenza vaccination recruits few new T cells.

The V gene's germline CDR1 is LNHDA and CDR2 SQIVND (reference sequence). This CDR3 contains 10 residues. Trimming stripped 5 bases from V and 4 bases from J, with 3 bases between. Specimen: PBMCs from blood, collected 5 days after vaccination. The V call is TRBV19, the J call TRBJ2-7; D remains unclear. The receptor was derived from a man aged 50 to 60 who received an inactivated influenza vaccine. Written as DNA, the CDR3 is TGTGCCAGTAGTGCGTACGAGCAGTACTTC. Protein product: CASSAYEQYF.